Sequencing of this T cell receptor beta chain was carried out in a study of Ad26.COV2.S vaccination and SARS-CoV-2 variants. Study-level information: The vaccine Ad26.COV2.S was put into the muscle once, or twice with 56 days between.

CDR3 length: 17 amino acids. V shed 0 bases and J shed 2 bases, with 17 bases lying between them. CDR1 is SEHNR, CDR2 FQNEAQ, per germline (reference sequence). On this clone itself: What it binds is not known.

Method: immunoSEQ multiplex PCR; TCRdb's copy keeps in-frame clones and lacks some. This sample has some 480,000 clones; around 90% occur once, and the top ten carry roughly 12%. Treatment in this sample: around 19 received Ad26.COV2.S at low or high dose, single or two shots; roughly 5 received placebo; per-sample allocation not given. The study sampled participants on day 63 after the first vaccine or placebo injection. Notes on the study in general: Spike-specific TCR breadth was greater after Ad26.COV2.S than placebo. In TCR breadth and depth analyses, total T cell responses may have been underestimated.

Sequences were derived from peripheral blood, sampled in a trial of Ad26.COV2.S vaccine versus placebo. The source of this sequence is a person between 18 and 59 years old who received the Ad26.COV2.S COVID-19 vaccine or a placebo. J is TRBJ2-7 and V is TRBV7-9; the D gene is possibly TRBD1 (6 bases). The chain's CDR3 is CASSLARFDRRTYEQYF. For the CDR3, the DNA is TGTGCCAGCAGCTTAGCAAGATTCGACAGGAGAACCTACGAGCAGTACTTC.